A selection of T cell receptor beta chains follows, all from one sample in a study of blood T cell repertoires in COVID-19. Profiled with immunoSEQ multiplex PCR; TCRdb holds only in-frame clones, not every one. The data show approximately 270,000 clones, 85% to 90% seen once. Sequenced sample: peripheral blood. These receptors all come from a man younger than 45 with acute or convalescent COVID-19. Both conserved end residues are part of each CDR3. D genes are given only for firm matches. Clone size is not always given. Where it is, it says once, few, many or a class for expanded clones.

V	D	size	J	CDR3	DNA
TRBV12-3/TRBV12-4	-	-	TRBJ1-2	CASSLGGAYGYTF	TGTGCCAGCAGTTTAGGAGGAGCCTATGGCTACACCTTC
TRBV6-1	-	-	TRBJ2-2	CASSERGNTGELFF	TGTGCCAGCAGTGAAAGGGGGAACACCGGGGAGCTGTTTTTT
TRBV28	-	-	TRBJ2-4	CASSNRNQGGNIQYF	TGTGCCAGCAGCAACCGCAATCAGGGTGGGAACATTCAGTACTTC
TRBV5-1	-	-	TRBJ2-7	CASRILGGGYEQYF	TGCGCCAGCAGGATTTTAGGCGGAGGGTACGAGCAGTACTTC
TRBV5-1	-	once	TRBJ2-3	CASSLSSDTQYF	TGCGCCAGCAGCTTGTCATCAGATACGCAGTATTTT
TRBV18	-	-	TRBJ1-1	CASFGQKKNTEAFF	TGTGCCAGCTTCGGACAGAAGAAGAACACTGAAGCTTTCTTT
TRBV19	-	-	TRBJ2-2	CASSPGSNTGELFF	TGTGCCAGTAGTCCAGGGTCTAACACCGGGGAGCTGTTTTTT
TRBV6-5	-	-	TRBJ2-7	CASNVKGSHPYEQYF	TGTGCCAGCAATGTAAAGGGGTCCCACCCCTACGAGCAGTACTTC
TRBV5-1	-	once	TRBJ1-3	CASSSLTEDTIYF	TGCGCCAGCAGCTCTCTCACCGAGGACACCATATATTTT
TRBV5-1	TRBD1	-	TRBJ2-7	CASRTGTGGVYEQYF	TGCGCCAGCAGGACCGGGACAGGGGGTGTCTACGAGCAGTACTTC
TRBV29-1	TRBD1	-	TRBJ2-7	CSVINTGTGIVEQYF	TGCAGCGTGATTAACACCGGGACAGGGATCGTCGAGCAGTACTTC
TRBV18	-	-	TRBJ1-1	CASSTDMNTEAFF	TGTGCCAGCTCAACAGACATGAACACTGAAGCTTTCTTT
TRBV28	TRBD2	-	TRBJ2-6	CAGSSGGSGANVLTF	TGTGCCGGGAGTAGCGGGGGTTCTGGGGCCAACGTCCTGACTTTC
TRBV6-5	TRBD2	-	TRBJ2-1	CASRAGGQFF	TGTGCCAGCAGGGCGGGGGGGCAGTTCTTC
TRBV28	-	-	TRBJ1-1	CASGLQEAFF	TGTGCCAGTGGTCTCCAGGAAGCTTTCTTT
TRBV2	-	-	TRBJ1-2	CASSEAPGFGYTF	TGTGCCAGCAGTGAAGCGCCGGGGTTTGGCTACACCTTC
TRBV27	TRBD2	-	TRBJ2-1	CASSFLAGVMDEQFF	TGTGCCAGCAGTTTTCTAGCGGGGGTTATGGATGAGCAGTTCTTC
TRBV2	-	-	TRBJ1-2	CASRGPSYGYTF	TGTGCCAGCAGGGGGCCCAGCTATGGCTACACCTTC
TRBV24-1	-	-	TRBJ2-3	CATSDVDVERTDTQYF	TGTGCCACCAGTGACGTCGACGTGGAGAGAACAGATACGCAGTATTTT
TRBV2	-	-	TRBJ1-5	CASRAPNQPQHF	TGTGCCAGCAGAGCACCGAATCAGCCCCAGCATTTT
TRBV7-9	TRBD2	-	TRBJ2-3	CASSFLAGGGDTQYF	TGTGCCAGCAGCTTTCTCGCGGGAGGGGGAGATACGCAGTATTTT
TRBV19	-	-	TRBJ1-4	CASSISATNEKLFF	TGTGCCAGTAGTATATCAGCAACTAATGAAAAACTGTTTTTT
TRBV19	TRBD2	once	TRBJ2-7	CASRPSGGISYEQYF	TGTGCCAGTAGGCCTAGCGGGGGCATCTCCTACGAGCAGTACTTC
TRBV7-9	-	-	TRBJ2-2	CASSPRLPTGELFF	TGTGCCAGCAGCCCTAGACTTCCAACCGGGGAGCTGTTTTTT
TRBV28	-	-	TRBJ2-7	CASSQTGLPYEQYF	TGTGCCAGCAGTCAAACAGGGCTCCCCTACGAGCAGTACTTC
TRBV4-1	-	-	TRBJ1-2	CASSQDWQGNAYGYTF	TGCGCCAGCAGCCAAGATTGGCAGGGGAATGCCTATGGCTACACCTTC
TRBV7-2	-	-	TRBJ1-2	CASSLVLNNYGYTF	TGTGCCAGCAGCTTAGTTTTAAATAACTATGGCTACACCTTC
TRBV4-1	-	-	TRBJ1-1	CASSQLGGGHPEAFF	TGCGCCAGCAGCCAATTAGGCGGGGGGCACCCTGAAGCTTTCTTT
TRBV28	-	-	TRBJ2-7	CASSTTRWRERQYF	TGTGCCAGCAGTACCACCCGGTGGAGGGAGAGGCAGTACTTC
TRBV7-9	-	once	TRBJ1-2	CASSFPNYGYTF	TGTGCCAGCAGCTTCCCGAACTATGGCTACACCTTC
TRBV2	TRBD2	-	TRBJ2-3	CASSETSGRADTQYF	TGTGCCAGCAGTGAGACTAGCGGGAGGGCAGATACGCAGTATTTT
TRBV28	-	-	TRBJ2-7	CASSLESRQYF	TGTGCCAGCAGTTTAGAATCCAGGCAGTACTTC
TRBV6-5	-	-	TRBJ1-2	CASRNFQGAGGYTF	TGTGCCAGCAGGAATTTCCAGGGCGCTGGTGGCTACACCTTC
TRBV27	-	-	TRBJ1-2	CASFGTFYGYTF	TGTGCCAGCTTCGGGACTTTCTATGGCTACACCTTC
TRBV27	-	-	TRBJ1-1	CASSLEGVGKPEAFF	TGTGCCAGCAGTTTGGAAGGGGTTGGCAAGCCTGAAGCTTTCTTT
TRBV28	-	-	TRBJ2-1	CASSAVGEQFF	TGTGCCAGCTCGGCGGTCGGTGAGCAGTTCTTC
TRBV6-2/TRBV6-3	TRBD1	-	TRBJ2-7	CASSHDRGRTHEQYF	TGTGCCAGCAGCCACGACAGGGGGCGAACACACGAGCAGTACTTC
TRBV6-5	-	-	TRBJ1-2	CASSLQANYGYTF	TGTGCCAGCAGTTTACAAGCTAACTATGGCTACACCTTC
TRBV6-5	TRBD2	-	TRBJ2-7	CASSPTSGRASEQYF	TGTGCCAGCAGCCCCACTAGCGGGAGGGCCTCCGAGCAGTACTTC
TRBV5-1	-	-	TRBJ2-3	CASSLLADTDTQYF	TGCGCCAGCAGCTTATTAGCGGACACAGATACGCAGTATTTT
TRBV4-1	-	once	TRBJ2-3	CASSLQTSTDTQYF	TGCGCCAGCAGCCTGCAGACTAGCACAGATACGCAGTATTTT
TRBV6-5	-	-	TRBJ2-1	CASRLAYGYNEQFF	TGTGCCAGCAGATTAGCGTATGGTTACAATGAGCAGTTCTTC
TRBV27	-	-	TRBJ2-5	CASRRPPGETQYF	TGTGCCAGCCGGCGCCCCCCGGGAGAGACCCAGTACTTC
TRBV6-6	-	-	TRBJ2-7	CASSYGDLKRDEQYF	TGTGCCAGCAGTTACGGTGATTTAAAGAGGGACGAGCAGTACTTC
TRBV3-1/TRBV3-2	TRBD1	-	TRBJ1-6	CASSYRGPNSPLHF	TGTGCCAGCAGTTACAGGGGGCCTAATTCACCCCTCCACTTT
TRBV28	TRBD2	-	TRBJ2-7	CASSSSAGGSYEQYF	TGTGCCAGCAGCTCGTCGGCGGGAGGGTCCTACGAGCAGTACTTC
TRBV4-2	TRBD2	few	TRBJ2-7	CASSQERGGSYEQYF	TGTGCCAGCAGCCAAGAGCGGGGGGGATCCTACGAGCAGTACTTC
TRBV28	-	once	TRBJ2-1	CASSWGSSQGSEQFF	TGTGCCAGCAGTTGGGGGTCTTCTCAGGGGAGTGAGCAGTTCTTC
TRBV18	-	-	TRBJ1-1	CASSPIVANTEAFF	TGTGCCAGCTCACCAATCGTAGCGAACACTGAAGCTTTCTTT
TRBV6-6	-	-	TRBJ1-1	CASILGGGRAEAFF	TGTGCCAGCATTCTAGGGGGGGGACGCGCTGAAGCTTTCTTT
TRBV4-1	TRBD2	-	TRBJ2-1	CASSLRSGTSGGGGEQFF	TGCGCCAGCAGCCTCCGTTCCGGGACTAGCGGGGGTGGCGGGGAGCAGTTCTTC
TRBV7-9	-	few	TRBJ1-6	CASSLGTVGNSPLHF	TGTGCCAGCAGCTTAGGGACAGTGGGGAATTCACCCCTCCACTTT